One and the same sample provided the 19 T cell receptor beta chains below, sequenced in a study of cytomegalovirus exposure and HLA in healthy donors. The PCR was carried out with 60 Vbeta primers and 13 Jbeta primers. Produced via immunoSEQ multiplex PCR; TCRdb's table is partial and in-frame only. The sample consists of 94,000 or so clones, over 70% of them appearing once. Input material: PBMCs. These receptors all come from a man in his 60s in good health and CMV-seronegative.

The chain links TRBV2 to TRBJ1-4; 8 bases align to TRBD1. Germline V CDR1 and CDR2: SNHLY, FYNNEI. Trimming at V came to 6 bases and at J to 8 bases, leaving 8 bases not matched to a gene. This CDR3 has 14 residues. This CDR3 is CASRPDRVGEKLFF. The CDR3 nucleotides read TGTGCCAGCAGGCCGGACAGGGTTGGCGAAAAACTGTTTTTT.

This sequence joins TRBV2 and TRBJ2-3; 10 nucleotides match TRBD2. The V and J ends lost 6 bases and 3 bases, in that order; junction bases with no gene match: 6. The germline V gene encodes CDR1 SNHLY and CDR2 FYNNEI. The CDR3 contains 15 residues. In DNA form, the CDR3 reads TGTGCCAGCAGGCTAGCGGGAGCGATTACAGATACGCAGTATTTT. Its translation is CASRLAGAITDTQYF.

This sequence joins TRBV7-2 and TRBJ1-6; 7 positions match TRBD1. Germline trimming cut 4 bases from V and 4 bases from J; bases unmatched to any gene: 7. CDR1 and CDR2 (germline): SGHTA, FQGNSA. The CDR3 is 16 amino acids. The CDR3 DNA reads as TGTGCCAGCAGCTCCCAACAGGGGACTTATAATTCACCCCTCCACTTT. Protein product: CASSSQQGTYNSPLHF.

The chain uses TRBV5-6 and TRBJ2-3; possible D gene TRBD2, 6 bases. CDR1 and CDR2 (germline): SGHDT, YYEEEE. This CDR3 has 15 residues. Between the trimmed V and J ends, which lost 4 bases and 1 base, there was a span of 13 bases. The CDR3, as DNA: TGTGCCAGCAGCCGGGCTAGCGACCGCACAGATACGCAGTATTTT. Translating gives CASSRASDRTDTQYF.

This clone was detected once. The gene calls are TRBV7-9 and TRBJ2-7; 10 bases align to TRBD1. The J segment lost 3 bases and the V segment lost 8 bases, leaving 7 bases of the junction unmatched. The CDR3 runs 14 residues. Germline assignment: CDR1 SEHNR and CDR2 FQNEAQ (reference sequence). CDR3 nucleotides: TGTGCCAGCCGGCCGGGACAGGGGTACTACGAGCAGTACTTC. The encoded protein is CASRPGQGYYEQYF.

V and J are TRBV9 and TRBJ2-7, with a possible D match to TRBD2 (7 bases). The CDR3 loop spans 16 amino acids. V dropped 0 bases and J dropped 5 bases, with 18 bases sitting between them. Germline values: CDR1 SGDLS, CDR2 YYNGEE. The CDR3: CASSVVGGPLLHEQYF. The CDR3 DNA reads TGTGCCAGCAGCGTAGTGGGGGGGCCTCTCTTACACGAGCAGTACTTC.

The J gene is TRBJ2-7, the V gene TRBV13, with a weak D call TRBD1 (6 bases). Trimming left V 3 bases short and J 2 bases short, with 20 bases between. This CDR3 contains 17 residues. From germline, CDR1 is PRHDT and CDR2 FYEKMQ (reference sequence). In DNA form, the CDR3 reads TGTGCCAGCAGCTTGTTCACACAGGGCATCGCCCCCTACGAGCAGTACTTC. This translates into CASSLFTQGIAPYEQYF.

This clone was observed once. The CDR3 protein is CASSLGRFEGRHF. CDR3 bases: TGTGCCAGCAGCTTAGGAAGGTTCGAAGGGAGGCATTTT. The V gene is TRBV7-8, the J gene TRBJ1-5; D call uncertain. The CDR3 is 13 amino acids. Per the germline V gene, CDR1 is SGHVS and CDR2 is FQNEAQ. V was trimmed by 1 base and J by 15 bases, leaving 16 bases between them.

Only one count was recorded for this clone. The V call is TRBV7-9, the J call TRBJ1-3; D gene unclear. The CDR3 runs to 18 residues. The ends were cut back, 5 bases at V and 2 bases at J, with 22 bases in the middle. The germline V gene has CDR1 SEHNR and CDR2 FQNEAQ (reference sequence). CDR3 residues: CASSGQRAGRWAGNTIYF. As DNA, the CDR3 is TGTGCCAGCAGCGGTCAAAGGGCGGGTAGGTGGGCTGGAAACACCATATATTTT.

J is TRBJ2-1 and V is TRBV6-6; perhaps TRBD1 as D (8 bases). V shed 2 bases and J shed 5 bases, with 16 bases lying between them. The CDR3 runs to 16 residues. Germline-derived CDR1 and CDR2 are MNHNY and SVGAGI (reference sequence). This CDR3 is CASSYGQGLRNNEQFF. CDR3 nucleotides: TGTGCCAGCAGTTACGGACAGGGACTACGAAACAATGAGCAGTTCTTC.

The rearrangement uses TRBV5-8 and TRBJ1-4, with D unresolved. The germline gives CDR1 SGHTS, CDR2 YDEGEE. The V end was cut by 1 base, the J end by 10 bases, with 11 bases between. This CDR3 contains 13 residues. As DNA, the CDR3 is TGTGCCAGCAGCTTGTATGGGGAGGGAAAACTGTTTTTT. Encoded protein: CASSLYGEGKLFF.

The J gene is TRBJ2-2, the V gene TRBV27, with a weak D call TRBD2 (5 bases). Per germline, CDR1 MNHEY and CDR2 SMNVEV (reference sequence). The ends were cut back, 8 bases at V and 5 bases at J, with 18 bases in the middle. The CDR3 extends over 15 amino acids. The CDR3, as DNA: TGTGCCAGCGATCCCAGGCGGGTAGGGACCGGGGAGCTGTTTTTT. This sequence encodes CASDPRRVGTGELFF.

The chain couples TRBV5-1 to TRBJ2-7, with a possible D match to TRBD2 (7 bases). The germline V and J ends were trimmed by 6 bases and 3 bases, with 16 bases remaining between them. The V gene's germline CDR1 is SGHRS and CDR2 YFSETQ. This CDR3 has 14 amino acids. CDR3 sequence (DNA): TGCGCCAGCACCCCGCGGGGGCAGGGCTACGAGCAGTACTTC. The encoded protein is CASTPRGQGYEQYF.

This rearrangement joins TRBV5-8 to TRBJ2-1; 11 positions match TRBD1. CDR1 is SGHTS, CDR2 YDEGEE, per germline. V lost 2 bases and J lost 4; bases outside the gene matches: 8. The CDR3 is made up of 17 amino acids. CDR3 residues: CASSFIHGTGGYNEQFF. CDR3 bases: TGTGCCAGCAGCTTTATACATGGGACAGGGGGTTACAATGAGCAGTTCTTC.

The chain has TRBV2 and TRBJ2-1; 13 bases align to TRBD2. Germline values: CDR1 SNHLY, CDR2 FYNNEI. The CDR3 length is 15 residues. The junction had 8 bases not matched to a gene; V was cut back by 5 bases and J by 10 bases. In nucleotides, the CDR3 is TGTGCCAGCAGTTTCGGGACTAGCGGGAATTACGAGCAGTTCTTC. This gives the protein CASSFGTSGNYEQFF.

The CDR3 DNA reads as TGTGCCAGCAGCTTTACAGCCGTAAACACTGAAGCTTTCTTT. This sequence encodes CASSFTAVNTEAFF. This chain uses TRBV11-2 with TRBJ1-1; D unclear. V was clipped by 3 bases and J by 2 bases, with 10 bases between them. Germline values: CDR1 SGHAT, CDR2 FQNNGV. The CDR3 has 14 amino acids.

There are a few counts of this clone. The chain joins TRBV19 to TRBJ1-3; no clear D gene. The CDR3 length is 14 residues. Germline V gene lookup returns CDR1 LNHDA and CDR2 SQIVND (reference sequence). V shed 6 bases and J shed 0 bases, with 9 bases lying between them. The CDR3 DNA sequence: TGTGCCAGTAGCCGGTCCGACTCTGGAAACACCATATATTTT. Amino acids: CASSRSDSGNTIYF. Combining the CDR3 with reference TRBV19 and TRBJ1-3 gives the whole variable domain DGGITQSPKYLFRKEGQNVTLSCEQNLNHDAMYWYRQDPGQGLRLIYYSQIVNDFQKGDIAEGYSVSREKKESFPLTVTSAQKNPTAFYLCASSRSDSGNTIYFGEGSWLTVV.

The chain combines TRBV19 with TRBJ2-1; the match to TRBD1 covers 8 bases. Germline V gives CDR1 LNHDA, CDR2 SQIVND (reference sequence). Losses at the gene ends were 6 bases for V and 7 bases for J; bases not matched to a gene: 11. The CDR3 has 15 amino acids. The CDR3 DNA reads as TGTGCCAGTAGCCCTTACAGGGGGAGCGAGAATGAGCAGTTCTTC. Its protein product is CASSPYRGSENEQFF.

The CDR3 DNA follows: TGTGCCAGCCGGACTAGCTCCTACGAGCAGTACTTC. It specifies CASRTSSYEQYF. The chain joins TRBV28 to TRBJ2-7, with 7 bases that match TRBD2. The CDR3 sequence is 12 residues long. CDR1 MDHEN and CDR2 SYDVKM come from the germline V gene. V shed 8 bases, J shed 0 bases, and the junction held 1 base outside the gene matches. Using reference TRBV28 and TRBJ2-7 for the parts outside the CDR3, the full variable domain is DVKVTQSSRYLVKRTGEKVFLECVQDMDHENMFWYRQDPGLGLRLIYFSYDVKMKEKGDIPEGYSVSREKKERFSLILESASTNQTSMYLCASRTSSYEQYFGPGTRLTVT.